This T cell receptor (beta chain) was obtained from a study of blood T cell repertoires in COVID-19. The overall study: The study drew acute and convalescent COVID-19 samples from the United States, Italy and Spain. In each case, the material was cDNA or gDNA derived from T cells, B-cell-depleted T cells, or PBMCs.

Trimming took 3 bases from V and 3 from J, leaving 12 bases between them. Germline lookup yields CDR1 LNHDA and CDR2 SQIVND (reference sequence). The length of the CDR3 is 15 residues. Per the original methods: How many nucleated cells were present was estimated from reference gene primer amplification. Some clones are missing from TCRdb's copy, which holds only in-frame ones; the method was immunoSEQ multiplex PCR. V and J calls and clone size are copied from that table; D and trimming were computed from the DNA. The sample contains under 250,000 clones, about 84% of which appear only once. V and J are TRBV19 and TRBJ2-1; perhaps TRBD2 as D (6 bases). This TCR derives from a human donor in a cohort sampled during active COVID-19. Sequencing used peripheral blood. CDR3 nucleotides: TGTGCCAGTAGTATTTCCCCGGGAGTCTACAATGAGCAGTTCTTC. Amino acid sequence: CASSISPGVYNEQFF.